These 29 T cell receptor beta chains share one sample of origin, sequenced in a study of cytomegalovirus exposure and HLA in healthy donors. The PCR used 60 Vbeta and 13 Jbeta primers. Assay: immunoSEQ multiplex PCR; the TCRdb copy retains only in-frame clones and omits some. The sample contains 250,000 to 350,000 clones, about nine tenths of which appear only once. The sample was PBMCs. The receptors shown here come from a middle-aged man in good health and CMV-seropositive.

J is TRBJ2-3 and V is TRBV6-4, with a tentative D call TRBD1 (6 bases). V was clipped by 0 bases and J by 3 bases, with 7 bases between them. This CDR3 is built from 14 residues. Germline assignment: CDR1 MRHNA and CDR2 SNTAGT. The CDR3 sequence: CASSDSGQTDTQYF. In DNA, the CDR3 is TGTGCCAGCAGTGACTCAGGACAGACAGATACGCAGTATTTT.

This sequence joins TRBV28 and TRBJ2-1; 7 bases are a match to TRBD2. Germline V lookup: CDR1 MDHEN, CDR2 SYDVKM. The J segment lost 0 bases and the V segment lost 6 bases, leaving 8 bases of the junction unmatched. The CDR3 runs 16 residues. Here the CDR3 reads CASSPLREDSYNEQFF. The CDR3, as DNA: TGTGCCAGCAGCCCCCTTCGGGAGGACTCCTACAATGAGCAGTTCTTC.

Notes on this clone: One end of the junction varies from germline; a read error may be responsible. The CDR3 is CASTLGQGNTEAFF. CDR3 in DNA: TGTGCCAGCACCTTAGGGCAGGGCAACACTGAAGCTTTCTTT. The chain uses TRBV7-8 and TRBJ1-1; tentative D call: TRBD1 (5 bases). Germline V CDR1 and CDR2: SGHVS, FQNEAQ. The CDR3 loop spans 14 amino acids.

The V call is TRBV7-5, the J call TRBJ2-7; the D call in the table, TRBD2, was not verified against the DNA. TRBV7-5 is reported as a pseudogene. This CDR3 contains 12 residues. The CDR3 DNA sequence: TGTGCCAGAAGCTTGTTTACCTACGAGCAGTACTTC. Protein product: CARSLFTYEQYF.

V and J are TRBV5-6 and TRBJ1-1; TRBD1 aligns across 9 bases. Per the germline V gene, CDR1 is SGHDT and CDR2 is YYEEEE. The CDR3 is 16 residues long. V gave up 4 bases and J gave up 4 bases; unmatched junction bases: 11. DNA for the CDR3: TGTGCCAGCAGCACCCAGGCGACAGGGGGATTCACTGAAGCTTTCTTT. Encoded protein: CASSTQATGGFTEAFF. Full variable domain (remainder filled in from reference TRBV5-6 and TRBJ1-1): DAGVTQSPTHLIKTRGQQVTLRCSPKSGHDTVSWYQQALGQGPQFIFQYYEEEERQRGNFPDRFSGHQFPNYSSELNVNALLLGDSALYLCASSTQATGGFTEAFFGQGTRLTVV.

The rearrangement uses TRBV5-4 and TRBJ2-1; 10 bases are shared with TRBD1. From germline, CDR1 is SGHNT and CDR2 YYREEE (reference sequence). The junction had 4 bases not matched to a gene; V was cut back by 2 bases and J by 5 bases. The CDR3 runs to 15 residues. The CDR3 region is CASSFWDRGHNEQFF. CDR3 sequence (DNA): TGTGCCAGCAGCTTTTGGGACAGGGGCCACAATGAGCAGTTCTTC.

This clone has just one count. The gene calls are TRBV28 and TRBJ1-5; D call uncertain. This CDR3 spans 14 amino acids. V lost 6 bases, J lost 4 bases, and 13 bases lay in between. The germline gives CDR1 MDHEN, CDR2 SYDVKM. The CDR3 region has the DNA TGTGCCAGCAGCGAGACAAAGAGAAATCAGCCCCAGCATTTT. This sequence encodes CASSETKRNQPQHF.

The CDR3 coding sequence is TGTGCCAGCAGTACGTTTGGAGGGGACACTGAAGCTTTCTTT. Protein product: CASSTFGGDTEAFF. The chain is built from TRBV6-4 and TRBJ1-1, with D possibly matching TRBD1 (5 bases). Germline CDR1 reads MRHNA; CDR2 reads SNTAGT. V lost 5 bases, J lost 3 bases, and 13 bases lay in between. The CDR3 covers 14 residues.

This clone showed up just once. This rearrangement joins TRBV28 to TRBJ1-1; 8 bases match TRBD1. V shed 1 base, J shed 3 bases, and the junction held 13 bases outside the gene matches. This CDR3 has 18 amino acids. CDR1 is MDHEN and CDR2 is SYDVKM in the germline V gene. CDR3: CASSLSTGGGRLYTEAFF. In DNA, the CDR3 is TGTGCCAGCAGTTTATCCACAGGGGGGGGGCGCTTATACACTGAAGCTTTCTTT.

This sequence joins TRBV6-6 and TRBJ2-5; D not resolved. With the DNA end fitting TRBJ2-7 better, the J assignment may be wrong. Germline assignment: CDR1 MNHNY and CDR2 SVGAGI (reference sequence). The length of the CDR3 is 14 residues. The CDR3 DNA reads as TGTGCCAGCAGTTACGGGCTGGCCGTTTACGAGCAGTACTTC. Encoded protein: CASSYGLAVYEQYF.

About this clone: At one of its ends the junction is not consistent with the germline gene, which may arise from a read error. CDR3 in DNA: TGTGCCAGCAGCTTATCAGGGACAGGGGGTGACTTC. It yields the protein CASSLSGTGGDF. The V call is TRBV7-9, the J call TRBJ2-5; 11 bases agree with TRBD1. The CDR3 spans 12 residues. Germline V gene data show CDR1 as SEHNR and CDR2 as FQNEAQ (reference sequence).

For the CDR3, the DNA is TGTGCCAGCAGTTACGAGGTCTCTGGAAACACCATATATTTT. Its translation: CASSYEVSGNTIYF. This chain uses TRBV6-5 with TRBJ1-3, with D uncertain. Germline V gene sequence: CDR1 MNHEY, CDR2 SVGAGI. The V and J ends lost 2 bases and 0 bases respectively, with 5 bases between them. This CDR3 has 14 amino acids.

This chain connects TRBV6-5 to TRBJ1-1; 9 nucleotides agree with TRBD1. Germline assignment: CDR1 MNHEY and CDR2 SVGAGI. V lost 2 bases and J lost 4; bases outside the gene matches: 8. The CDR3 contains 16 residues. The CDR3: CASSYRPGQGGTEAFF. CDR3 nucleotides: TGTGCCAGCAGTTACCGACCGGGACAGGGCGGCACTGAAGCTTTCTTT.

V and J are TRBV14 and TRBJ2-7; the D is unclear. CDR1 and CDR2 from the germline V gene are SGHDN and FVKESK. Trimming took off 4 bases at V and 5 bases at J, with 9 bases between the two ends. The CDR3 consists of 12 residues. CDR3 coding DNA: TGTGCCAGCAGCCCGCACAGCCACGAGCAGTACTTC. Amino acids: CASSPHSHEQYF.

The chain combines TRBV4-2 with TRBJ2-1, with a possible D match to TRBD2 (6 bases). The CDR3 length is 15 residues. V was clipped by 3 bases and J by 6 bases, with 15 bases between them. The germline V gene has CDR1 LGHNA and CDR2 YNFKEQ. The CDR3 loop reads CASSHRRTIRNEQFF. The CDR3 DNA is TGTGCCAGCAGCCATCGAAGGACTATTCGCAATGAGCAGTTCTTC.

DNA of the CDR3: TGTGCCAGCAGCTTAGGACAGGGTGGTCCCTACGAGCAGTACTTC. Its protein is CASSLGQGGPYEQYF. The chain combines TRBV7-8 with TRBJ2-7; 7 positions match TRBD1. Germline trimming cut 1 base from V and 2 bases from J; bases unmatched to any gene: 5. Germline-derived CDR1 and CDR2 are SGHVS and FQNEAQ. The CDR3 has 15 residues.

This chain links TRBV7-9 with TRBJ2-1, with TRBD2 matching 10 bases. V lost 6 bases, J lost 3 bases, and 8 bases stayed unmatched. Germline-derived CDR1 and CDR2 are SEHNR and FQNEAQ (reference sequence). The CDR3 extends over 16 amino acids. CDR3 sequence (DNA): TGTGCCAGCAGTTCCATAGCGGGAGGACTCTACAATGAGCAGTTCTTC. Its protein product is CASSSIAGGLYNEQFF. Variable domain in full (rest from reference TRBV7-9 and TRBJ2-1): DTGVSQNPRHKITKRGQNVTFRCDPISEHNRLYWYRQTLGQGPEFLTYFQNEAQLEKSRLLSDRFSAERPKGSFSTLEIQRTEQGDSAMYLCASSSIAGGLYNEQFFGPGTRLTVL.

The chain is built from TRBV19 and TRBJ2-7; TRBD2 matches 11 bases. Germline V lookup: CDR1 LNHDA, CDR2 SQIVND (reference sequence). There are 14 residues in the CDR3. V shed 5 bases, J shed 3 bases, and the junction held 3 bases outside the gene matches. DNA for the CDR3: TGTGCCAGTAGTCCGGGGACTAGCGGCTACGAGCAGTACTTC. As protein: CASSPGTSGYEQYF.

This rearrangement joins TRBV5-4 to TRBJ1-1; 7 positions match TRBD1. Unmatched junction bases numbered 11, after V lost 5 bases and J lost 10 bases. This CDR3 spans 13 amino acids. Germline V gene data show CDR1 as SGHNT and CDR2 as YYREEE (reference sequence). The CDR3 sequence: CASSWTGGPRAFF. The CDR3 DNA reads TGTGCCAGCAGTTGGACAGGCGGACCCAGAGCTTTCTTT. Looking up the rest from reference TRBV5-4 and TRBJ1-1 gives the full variable domain: ETGVTQSPTHLIKTRGQQVTLRCSSQSGHNTVSWYQQALGQGPQFIFQYYREEENGRGNFPPRFSGLQFPNYSSELNVNALELDDSALYLCASSWTGGPRAFFGQGTRLTVV.

The chain joins TRBV5-1 to TRBJ2-7; D is possibly TRBD1 (5 bases). Germline V lookup: CDR1 SGHRS, CDR2 YFSETQ. The CDR3 sequence is 12 residues long. The germline V and J ends were trimmed by 4 bases and 4 bases, with 9 bases remaining between them. DNA of the CDR3: TGCGCCAGCAGCCGAACAGGTTACGAGCAGTACTTC. Its protein is CASSRTGYEQYF.

The V call is TRBV2, the J call TRBJ2-5; no reliable D call. The CDR3 contains 12 residues. V gave up 6 bases and J gave up 9 bases, with 14 bases separating them. The germline CDR1 and CDR2 sequences are SNHLY and FYNNEI. CDR3 sequence reads: CASSTTPAPQYF. The CDR3 nucleotides are TGTGCCAGCAGCACTACTCCCGCTCCCCAGTACTTC.

The chain joins TRBV9 to TRBJ2-2, with 13 bases aligning to TRBD2. This CDR3 contains 16 residues. Germline V gene lookup returns CDR1 SGDLS and CDR2 YYNGEE. V shed 3 bases, J shed 6 bases, and the junction held 5 bases outside the gene matches. This CDR3 reads CASSASTSGRSGELFF. The CDR3 nucleotides are TGTGCCAGCAGCGCATCGACTAGCGGGAGGTCCGGGGAGCTGTTTTTT.

This clone was observed a handful of times. The chain joins TRBV6-4 to TRBJ1-1, with TRBD1 matching 8 bases. Germline V CDR1 and CDR2: MRHNA, SNTAGT. The CDR3 spans 13 residues. J gave up 5 bases and V 5 bases, and 4 bases lay outside the gene matches. The CDR3 loop reads CASSRNRGTEAFF. CDR3 sequence (DNA): TGTGCCAGCAGTAGGAACAGGGGGACTGAAGCTTTCTTT.

The chain uses TRBV6-5 and TRBJ2-3; D might be TRBD1 (6 bases). The germline CDR1 and CDR2 sequences are MNHEY and SVGAGI. This CDR3 comprises 16 residues. Trimming shortened V by 0 bases and J by 5 bases, and 15 bases separated the two germline ends. CDR3 amino acids: CASSYSMRGWEDTQYF. CDR3 coding DNA: TGTGCCAGCAGTTACTCAATGAGGGGGTGGGAAGATACGCAGTATTTT.

The chain couples TRBV18 to TRBJ2-2; D might be TRBD2 (6 bases). The CDR3 length is 16 residues. Germline loops: CDR1 KGHSH, CDR2 LQKENI. The ends were cut back, 3 bases at V and 0 bases at J, with 11 bases in the middle. CDR3: CASSPAERANTGELFF. The CDR3 DNA sequence: TGTGCCAGCTCACCTGCCGAGCGGGCGAACACCGGGGAGCTGTTTTTT.

CDR3 sequence (DNA): TGTGCCAGCAGCTTGGAGGGTAATTCACCCCTCCACTTT. Protein sequence: CASSLEGNSPLHF. J is TRBJ1-6 and V is TRBV7-9, with D uncertain. Trimming took 3 bases from V and 6 from J, leaving 6 bases between them. Germline assignment: CDR1 SEHNR and CDR2 FQNEAQ (reference sequence). The CDR3 runs 13 residues.

V and J are TRBV7-3 and TRBJ2-3, with 13 bases matching TRBD2. The CDR3 sequence is 17 residues long. J was trimmed by 6 bases and V by 4 bases; bases with no gene match: 10. Germline CDR1 reads SGHTA; CDR2 reads FQGTGA. The CDR3 spells CASSSPGLAGLRDTQYF. The CDR3 bases are TGTGCCAGCAGCTCCCCGGGACTAGCGGGACTAAGGGATACGCAGTATTTT.

The chain employs TRBV6-5 and TRBJ2-7, with D perhaps matching TRBD1 (6 bases). Trimming took 5 bases from V and 0 from J, leaving 11 bases between them. The germline V gene encodes CDR1 MNHEY and CDR2 SVGAGI. CDR3 length: 14 amino acids. CDR3 coding DNA: TGTGCCAGCAGTCTGGACAGCACCTCCTACGAGCAGTACTTC. Translated: CASSLDSTSYEQYF.

The V gene is TRBV28, the J gene TRBJ2-5; D gene unclear. The CDR3 totals 15 residues. Germline CDR1 reads MDHEN; CDR2 reads SYDVKM. Trimming stripped 1 base from V and 3 bases from J, with 12 bases between. The CDR3 DNA follows: TGTGCCAGCAGTTTATCCCGGCGGTTGAAAGAGACCCAGTACTTC. The encoded protein is CASSLSRRLKETQYF.